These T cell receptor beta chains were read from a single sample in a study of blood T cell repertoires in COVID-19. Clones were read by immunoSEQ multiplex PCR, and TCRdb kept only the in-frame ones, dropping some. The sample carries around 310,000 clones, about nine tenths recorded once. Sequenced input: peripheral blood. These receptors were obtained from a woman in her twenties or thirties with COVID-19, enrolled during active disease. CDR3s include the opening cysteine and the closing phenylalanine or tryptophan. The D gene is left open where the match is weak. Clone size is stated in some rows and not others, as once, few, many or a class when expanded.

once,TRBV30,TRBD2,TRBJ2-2,CAWSVGAGVNTGELFF,TGTGCCTGGAGTGTAGGAGCGGGAGTTAACACCGGGGAGCTGTTTTTT
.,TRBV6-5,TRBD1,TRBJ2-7,CASRPTGVYEQYF,TGTGCCAGCAGGCCGACAGGGGTATACGAGCAGTACTTC
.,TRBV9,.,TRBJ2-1,CASSAVTEPYNEQFF,TGTGCCAGCAGCGCAGTGACAGAACCATACAATGAGCAGTTCTTC
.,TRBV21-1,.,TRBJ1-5,CAVQDRERQPQHF,TGTGCCGTTCAGGACAGGGAAAGGCAGCCCCAGCATTTT
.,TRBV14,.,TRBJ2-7,CASSPLGGAGPEQYF,TGTGCCAGCAGCCCCCTAGGGGGGGCAGGCCCTGAGCAGTACTTC
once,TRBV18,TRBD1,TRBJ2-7,CASSERTGGSYEQYF,TGTGCCAGCTCCGAAAGGACAGGGGGTTCCTACGAGCAGTACTTC
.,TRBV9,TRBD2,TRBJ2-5,CASSPRTSPGETQYF,TGTGCCAGCAGCCCCCGGACTAGCCCCGGTGAGACCCAGTACTTC
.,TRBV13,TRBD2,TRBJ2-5,CASSLTDPGGETQYF,TGTGCCAGCAGCTTAACCGACCCGGGAGGAGAGACCCAGTACTTC
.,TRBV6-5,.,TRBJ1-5,CASSRSGGGQPQHF,TGTGCCAGCAGCCGATCGGGGGGAGGTCAGCCCCAGCATTTT
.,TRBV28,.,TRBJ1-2,CASSPPRRDGYTF,TGTGCCAGCAGTCCCCCCCGACGGGATGGCTACACCTTC
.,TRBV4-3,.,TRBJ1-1,CASSQDRGMNTEAFF,TGCGCCAGCAGCCAAGATCGCGGGATGAACACTGAAGCTTTCTTT
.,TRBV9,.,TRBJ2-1,CASSPRLDEQFF,TGTGCCAGCAGCCCCCGACTAGATGAGCAGTTCTTC